This TCR beta chain was captured by sequencing in a study of CD8+ T cells in alopecia areata. Across the study: Patients received oral tofacitinib, 5 to 10 mg twice daily, for moderate-to-severe alopecia areata.

After isolation, RNA underwent reverse transcription to generate cDNA as the sequencing template. TCRdb keeps only in-frame clones here, not all; method: immunoSEQ multiplex PCR. This table has under 250,000 clones, more than 45% appearing once. This clone was counted at least ten times. Its antigen is not identified. Lesional scalp tissue (obtained by punch biopsy) and peripheral blood were collected from alopecia areata patients. Points from the study as a whole: Against the mouse data, patients shared TCRs less clearly, possibly for HLA reasons.

The length of the CDR3 is 14 residues. Germline V gene sequence: CDR1 LNHDA, CDR2 SQIVND (reference sequence). V gave up 5 bases and J gave up 8 bases; unmatched junction bases: 7. Material: CD4+ T cells sorted from blood, obtained at week 0. This chain joins TRBV19 and TRBJ1-4; 8 bases match TRBD1. This receptor was taken from a human donor with alopecia areata. As DNA, the CDR3 is TGTGCCAGTAGTCGACAGGGGACGGAAGAAAAACTGTTTTTT. Its protein product is CASSRQGTEEKLFF.